This T cell receptor (beta chain) was identified during a study of neurological immune-mediated disorders. By 5'RACE with 10-nucleotide random UMIs, the cDNA was made. In every sequencing run, more than 170 million TCR-beta sequences were generated from 15-18 subjects. TCRdb re-derived calls from the 5' RACE reads in MiXCR, one entry per CDR3 protein. The data hold roughly 56,000 distinct CDR3 sequences, with about 10% observed a single time. Germline CDR1 reads KGHSH; CDR2 reads LQKENI. Trimming took off 5 bases at V and 7 bases at J, with 14 bases between the two ends. This CDR3 comprises 13 residues.

The chain combines TRBV18 with TRBJ1-2; no definite D call. This TCR derives from a man in his sixties in good health. The sample taken for sequencing was PBMCs. Here the CDR3 reads CASSSNQDRGYTF. The CDR3 DNA reads TGTGCCAGCTCATCGAACCAGGACCGTGGCTACACCTTC. Together with reference TRBV18 and TRBJ1-2, the CDR3 gives the full variable domain: NAGVMQNPRHLVRRRGQEARLRCSPMKGHSHVYWYRQLPEEGLKFMVYLQKENIIDESGMPKERFSAEFPKEGPSILRIQQVVRGDSAAYFCASSSNQDRGYTFGSGTRLTVV.